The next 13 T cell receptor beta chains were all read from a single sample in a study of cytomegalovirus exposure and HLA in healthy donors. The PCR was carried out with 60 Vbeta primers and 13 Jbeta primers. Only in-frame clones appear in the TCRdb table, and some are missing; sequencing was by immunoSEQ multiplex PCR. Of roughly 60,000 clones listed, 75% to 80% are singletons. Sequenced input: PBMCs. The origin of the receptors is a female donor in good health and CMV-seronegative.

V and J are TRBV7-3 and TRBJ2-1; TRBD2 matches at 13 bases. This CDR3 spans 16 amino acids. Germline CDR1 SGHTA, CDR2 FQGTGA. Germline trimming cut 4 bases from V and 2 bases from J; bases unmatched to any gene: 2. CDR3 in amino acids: CASSSTSGGAYNEQFF. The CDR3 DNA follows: TGTGCCAGCAGCTCCACTAGCGGGGGGGCCTACAATGAGCAGTTCTTC.

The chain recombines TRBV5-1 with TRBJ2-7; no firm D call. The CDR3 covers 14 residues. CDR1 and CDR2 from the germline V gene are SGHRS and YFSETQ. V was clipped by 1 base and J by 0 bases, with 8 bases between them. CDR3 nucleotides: TGCGCCAGCAGCTTGATATCGAGCTCCTACGAGCAGTACTTC. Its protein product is CASSLISSSYEQYF.

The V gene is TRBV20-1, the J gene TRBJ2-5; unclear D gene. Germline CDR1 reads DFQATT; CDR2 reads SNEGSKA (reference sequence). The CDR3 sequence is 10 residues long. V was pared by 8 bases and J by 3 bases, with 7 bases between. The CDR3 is CSPLEETQYF. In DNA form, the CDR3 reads TGCAGTCCTCTAGAAGAGACCCAGTACTTC.

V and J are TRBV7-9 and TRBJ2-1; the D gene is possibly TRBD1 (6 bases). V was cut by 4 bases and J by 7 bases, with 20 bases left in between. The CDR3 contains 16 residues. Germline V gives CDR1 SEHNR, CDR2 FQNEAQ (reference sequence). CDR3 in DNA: TGTGCCAGCAGCTCCCATTACAAGGGGGTAAGGAATGAGCAGTTCTTC. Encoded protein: CASSSHYKGVRNEQFF.

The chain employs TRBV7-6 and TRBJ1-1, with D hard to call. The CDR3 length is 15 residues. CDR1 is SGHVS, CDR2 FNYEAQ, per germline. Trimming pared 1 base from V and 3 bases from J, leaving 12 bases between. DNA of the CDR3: TGTGCCAGCAGCTTAGTCATCGGGGTCGACACTGAAGCTTTCTTT. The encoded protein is CASSLVIGVDTEAFF.

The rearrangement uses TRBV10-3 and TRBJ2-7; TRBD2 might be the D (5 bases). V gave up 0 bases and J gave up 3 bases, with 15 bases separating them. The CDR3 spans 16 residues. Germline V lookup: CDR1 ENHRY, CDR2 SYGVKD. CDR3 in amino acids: CAISESTAGRYYEQYF. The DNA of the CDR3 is TGTGCCATCAGTGAGTCGACTGCGGGCAGGTACTACGAGCAGTACTTC.

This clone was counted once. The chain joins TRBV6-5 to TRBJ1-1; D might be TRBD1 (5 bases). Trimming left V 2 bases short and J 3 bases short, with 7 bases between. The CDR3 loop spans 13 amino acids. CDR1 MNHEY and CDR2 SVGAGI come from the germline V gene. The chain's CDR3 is CASSYETDTEAFF. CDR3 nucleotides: TGTGCCAGCAGTTACGAGACAGACACTGAAGCTTTCTTT.

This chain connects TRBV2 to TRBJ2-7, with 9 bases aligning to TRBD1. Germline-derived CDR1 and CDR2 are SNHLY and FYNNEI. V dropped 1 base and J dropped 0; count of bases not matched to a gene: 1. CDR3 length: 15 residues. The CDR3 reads CASSEGQGDSYEQYF. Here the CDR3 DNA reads TGTGCCAGCAGTGAAGGACAGGGGGACTCCTACGAGCAGTACTTC.

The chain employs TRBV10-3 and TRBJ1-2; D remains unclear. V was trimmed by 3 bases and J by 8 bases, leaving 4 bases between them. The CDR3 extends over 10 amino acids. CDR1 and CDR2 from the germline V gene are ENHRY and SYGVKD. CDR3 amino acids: CAISDQGYTF. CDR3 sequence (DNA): TGTGCCATCAGTGATCAAGGCTACACCTTC.

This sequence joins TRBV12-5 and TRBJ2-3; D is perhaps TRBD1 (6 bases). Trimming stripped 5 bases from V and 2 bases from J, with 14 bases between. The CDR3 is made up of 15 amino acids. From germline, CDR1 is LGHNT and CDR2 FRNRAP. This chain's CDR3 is CASGPPTGLTDTQYF. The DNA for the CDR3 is TGTGCTAGTGGTCCACCGACAGGACTCACAGATACGCAGTATTTT.

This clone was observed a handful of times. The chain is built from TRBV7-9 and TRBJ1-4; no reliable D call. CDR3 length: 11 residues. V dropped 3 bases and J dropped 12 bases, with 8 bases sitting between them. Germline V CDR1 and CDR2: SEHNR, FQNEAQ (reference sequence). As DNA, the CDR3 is TGTGCCAGCAGCTTTAGTGAGGAACTGTTTTTT. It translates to CASSFSEELFF.

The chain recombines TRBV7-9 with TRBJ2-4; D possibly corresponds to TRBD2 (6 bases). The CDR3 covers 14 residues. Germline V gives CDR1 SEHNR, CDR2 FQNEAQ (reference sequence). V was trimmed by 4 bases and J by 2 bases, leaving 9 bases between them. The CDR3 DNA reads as TGTGCCAGCAGCTCGGGGGACTCCAAAAACATTCAGTACTTC. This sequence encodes CASSSGDSKNIQYF.

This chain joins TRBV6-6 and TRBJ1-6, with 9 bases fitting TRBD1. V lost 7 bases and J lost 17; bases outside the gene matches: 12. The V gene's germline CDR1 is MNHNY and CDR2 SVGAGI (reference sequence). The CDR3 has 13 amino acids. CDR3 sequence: CASTTGGRLSIHF. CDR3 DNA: TGTGCCAGCACCACAGGGGGCCGCTTATCCATCCACTTT.